Shown below are 10 T cell receptor beta chains from a single sample sequenced in a study of blood T cell repertoires in COVID-19. Only in-frame clones appear in the TCRdb table, and some are missing; sequencing was by immunoSEQ multiplex PCR. The table includes 130,000 to 150,000 clones, 84% detected once. Source material: PBMCs or T cells enriched from blood (not recorded which). These receptor sequences come from a woman between 45 and 60 years old who had been exposed to COVID-19.

J is TRBJ2-7 and V is TRBV6-2 or TRBV6-3, with 12 bases aligning to TRBD2. The CDR3 has 14 residues. Germline V CDR1 and CDR2: MNHEY, SVGEGT. Unmatched junction bases numbered 0, after V lost 0 bases and J lost 6 bases. This CDR3 is CASSYSTSGSEQYF. The DNA for the CDR3 is TGTGCCAGCAGTTACTCGACTAGCGGGAGCGAGCAGTACTTC.

This clone appeared a single time. The chain joins TRBV11-2 to TRBJ2-7, with D possibly being TRBD1 (5 bases). CDR1 is SGHAT, CDR2 FQNNGV, per germline. The CDR3 contains 16 residues. Trimming removed 3 bases from V and 0 bases from J, with 15 bases in between. CDR3 sequence reads: CASSLMGRRNSYEQYF. CDR3 bases: TGTGCCAGCAGCTTGATGGGGCGGCGAAACTCCTACGAGCAGTACTTC.

The V gene is TRBV6-1, the J gene TRBJ1-5; 7 nucleotides align to TRBD1. V trimming: 2 bases; J trimming: 0 bases; junction bases outside the gene matches: 1. This CDR3 has 15 amino acids. Germline-derived CDR1 and CDR2 are MNHNS and SASEGT. Written as DNA, the CDR3 is TGTGCCAGCAGTGAATGGGACAGTAGCAATCAGCCCCAGCATTTT. Translated: CASSEWDSSNQPQHF.

The gene calls are TRBV18 and TRBJ2-6; TRBD1 matches at 7 bases. Germline trimming cut 3 bases from V and 0 bases from J; bases unmatched to any gene: 8. The CDR3 runs to 18 residues. From germline, CDR1 is KGHSH and CDR2 LQKENI. For the CDR3, the DNA is TGTGCCAGCTCACCCGAACAGGGGATTGCCTCTGGGGCCAACGTCCTGACTTTC. The encoded protein is CASSPEQGIASGANVLTF.

This rearrangement joins TRBV7-9 to TRBJ2-7; TRBD2 is a possible D gene (7 bases). The CDR3 is 13 amino acids. Germline CDR1 reads SEHNR; CDR2 reads FQNEAQ (reference sequence). The germline V and J ends were trimmed by 0 bases and 6 bases, with 9 bases remaining between them. CDR3 sequence reads: CASSLAGGGEQYF. Written as DNA, the CDR3 is TGTGCCAGCAGCTTAGCGGGAGGGGGCGAGCAGTACTTC.

This clone was recorded a few times. The chain joins TRBV5-1 to TRBJ1-6; no clear D gene. The CDR3 totals 14 residues. Looked up from germline, CDR1 is SGHRS and CDR2 is YFSETQ. Trimming stripped 0 bases from V and 10 bases from J, with 11 bases between. CDR3 nucleotides: TGCGCCAGCAGCTTGGATGGGTTCGGGTCACCCCTCCACTTT. Residues: CASSLDGFGSPLHF.

The CDR3 DNA sequence: TGTGCCAGCGCCCCTTCGGGGGTAGACACTGAAGCTTTCTTT. This gives the protein CASAPSGVDTEAFF. V usage is TRBV9 and J usage is TRBJ1-1; D is perhaps TRBD1 (5 bases). V was pared by 7 bases and J by 3 bases, with 16 bases between. Germline CDR1 SGDLS, CDR2 YYNGEE. CDR3 length: 14 amino acids.

The chain employs TRBV5-4 and TRBJ1-1; the D is unclear. CDR1 SGHNT and CDR2 YYREEE come from the germline V gene (reference sequence). The CDR3 length is 14 residues. Between the trimmed V and J ends, which lost 1 base and 6 bases, there was a span of 13 bases. CDR3 sequence (DNA): TGTGCCAGCAGCTTGTCGGACTTACTAGCTGAAGCTTTCTTT. The encoded protein is CASSLSDLLAEAFF.

The V gene is TRBV7-9, the J gene TRBJ2-2; perhaps TRBD1 as D (5 bases). Germline assignment: CDR1 SEHNR and CDR2 FQNEAQ (reference sequence). The CDR3 has 14 residues. Trimming stripped 2 bases from V and 4 bases from J, with 8 bases between. CDR3 in amino acids: CASSLWGGTGELFF. CDR3 DNA sequence: TGTGCCAGCAGCTTATGGGGCGGCACCGGGGAGCTGTTTTTT.

This clone was observed once. The chain combines TRBV4-1 with TRBJ1-1; D remains ambiguous. The germline V gene encodes CDR1 MGHRA and CDR2 YSYEKL. Between the trimmed V and J ends, which lost 2 bases and 0 bases, there was a span of 16 bases. The CDR3 spans 17 residues. CDR3 residues: CASSQPSMGSLNTEAFF. CDR3 bases: TGCGCCAGCAGCCAACCCTCGATGGGGAGTTTGAACACTGAAGCTTTCTTT.